This passage covers 30 T cell receptor beta chains from one sample sequenced in a study of blood T cell repertoires in COVID-19 (dated by TCRdb to the early 2020s). To prepare the library, the immunoSEQ multiplex PCR assay was applied. In its TCRdb copy, this immuneACCESS table keeps in-frame sequences only and misses some clones. Where compared with another copy, unresolved V genes explain less than half of these, and the others have no known cause. In this sample the table shows about 350,000 clones, approximately 84% of which occur a single time. Jointly, the top ten make up just under 3% of the sample. Sequencing was done on a sample of PBMCs or T cells enriched from blood (not recorded which). Receptors originate from a woman aged 25-40 years who had recovered from COVID-19.

V and J are TRBV7-8 and TRBJ1-6, with TRBD1 matching over 8 bases. Germline loops: CDR1 SGHVS, CDR2 FQNEAQ. V lost 9 bases, J lost 8 bases, and 6 bases stayed unmatched. The length of the CDR3 is 13 residues. The CDR3 loop reads CASGDRLDSPLHF. CDR3 in DNA: TGTGCCAGTGGGGACAGGTTGGATTCACCCCTCCACTTT. The full variable domain, with the rest looked up from reference TRBV7-8 and TRBJ1-6, is GAGVSQSPRYKVAKRGQDVALRCDPISGHVSLFWYQQALGQGPEFLTYFQNEAQLDKSGLPSDRFFAERPEGSVSTLKIQRTQQEDSAVYLCASGDRLDSPLHFGNGTRLTVT.

The chain joins TRBV7-9 to TRBJ2-7, with D unresolved. Looked up from germline, CDR1 is SEHNR and CDR2 is FQNEAQ (reference sequence). Trimming left V 5 bases short and J 5 bases short, with 13 bases between. CDR3 size: 13 residues. The DNA for the CDR3 is TGTGCCAGCAGCCGTACCGAGGTGGACGAGCAGTACTTC. Its protein product is CASSRTEVDEQYF.

This rearrangement joins TRBV5-5 to TRBJ1-2; no clear D gene. The V end lost 1 base, the J end lost 8 bases, and 15 bases lay between the germline ends. The CDR3 is 14 amino acids. CDR1 is SGHKS and CDR2 is YYEKEE in the germline V gene (reference sequence). The CDR3 is CASSLNNGREGYTF. The CDR3 DNA is TGTGCCAGCAGCTTGAATAACGGCCGGGAGGGCTACACCTTC.

The V call is TRBV27, the J call TRBJ2-1; 7 positions agree with TRBD2. This CDR3 comprises 14 residues. The germline CDR1 and CDR2 sequences are MNHEY and SMNVEV (reference sequence). The ends lost 8 bases at V and 4 bases at J; junction bases unmatched: 8. As DNA, the CDR3 is TGTGCCAGCCGGTCGTCCGGGGGGTACAATGAGCAGTTCTTC. This gives the protein CASRSSGGYNEQFF.

V and J are TRBV19 and TRBJ1-1, with TRBD1 matching 8 bases. Germline V gives CDR1 LNHDA, CDR2 SQIVND (reference sequence). V dropped 5 bases and J dropped 0; count of bases not matched to a gene: 11. CDR3 length equals 17 residues. This CDR3 is CASSYPGTGVLNTEAFF. DNA of the CDR3: TGTGCCAGTAGTTACCCCGGGACAGGAGTTCTGAACACTGAAGCTTTCTTT. Full variable domain (outside the CDR3, taken from reference TRBV19 and TRBJ1-1): DGGITQSPKYLFRKEGQNVTLSCEQNLNHDAMYWYRQDPGQGLRLIYYSQIVNDFQKGDIAEGYSVSREKKESFPLTVTSAQKNPTAFYLCASSYPGTGVLNTEAFFGQGTRLTVV.

The rearrangement links TRBV5-1 to TRBJ2-1; the match to TRBD2 covers 7 bases. The V gene's germline CDR1 is SGHRS and CDR2 YFSETQ. The V segment lost 4 bases and the J segment 1 base; nucleotides outside the gene matches: 5. CDR3 size: 15 residues. This CDR3 is CASSPAGPSYNEQFF. The CDR3 DNA is TGCGCCAGCAGCCCAGCGGGGCCTTCCTACAATGAGCAGTTCTTC.

The V gene is TRBV11-3, the J gene TRBJ2-7, with a possible D match to TRBD1 (5 bases). V shed 2 bases and J shed 5 bases, with 13 bases lying between them. Germline V CDR1 and CDR2: SGHNT, YENEEA. This CDR3 is 14 amino acids long. In nucleotides, the CDR3 is TGTGCCAGCAGCTTAATATCAGGGTCCCACGAGCAGTACTTC. This translates into CASSLISGSHEQYF. The full variable domain, with the rest looked up from reference TRBV11-3 and TRBJ2-7, is EAGVVQSPRYKIIEKKQPVAFWCNPISGHNTLYWYLQNLGQGPELLIRYENEEAVDDSQLPKDRFSAERLKGVDSTLKIQPAELGDSAVYLCASSLISGSHEQYFGPGTRLTVT.

This clone was observed once. The chain employs TRBV5-1 and TRBJ1-4; D unresolved. The germline CDR1 and CDR2 sequences are SGHRS and YFSETQ. Deletions cut 0 bases from V and 7 bases from J, with 10 bases between. The CDR3 covers 14 residues. The CDR3 region is CASSLAIGGEKLFF. DNA for the CDR3: TGCGCCAGCAGCTTGGCCATTGGAGGTGAAAAACTGTTTTTT.

The CDR3, as DNA: TGTGCCAGCAGTTACTCGTACACGCTTAACACTGAAGCTTTCTTT. It specifies CASSYSYTLNTEAFF. This rearrangement joins TRBV6-5 to TRBJ1-1; D unresolved. In germline, CDR1 is MNHEY, CDR2 SVGAGI. The ends were cut back, 0 bases at V and 2 bases at J, with 10 bases in the middle. The CDR3 runs to 15 residues.

The V gene is TRBV5-1, the J gene TRBJ2-7; 7 bases are shared with TRBD2. The CDR3 has 14 amino acids. From germline, CDR1 is SGHRS and CDR2 YFSETQ. The ends lost 1 base at V and 4 bases at J; junction bases unmatched: 5. In DNA form, the CDR3 reads TGCGCCAGCAGCTTGCGTGTTAGCGGGTACGAGCAGTACTTC. This gives the protein CASSLRVSGYEQYF.

The genes are TRBV28 and TRBJ1-1, with D uncertain. This CDR3 region has 12 residues. Germline CDR1 is MDHEN and CDR2 is SYDVKM. Between the trimmed V and J ends, which lost 7 bases and 0 bases, there was a span of 6 bases. CDR3 region: CASTQMNTEAFF. For the CDR3, the DNA is TGTGCCAGCACACAGATGAACACTGAAGCTTTCTTT.

Only one count was recorded for this clone. The chain recombines TRBV19 with TRBJ1-1; no definite D call. The CDR3 has 12 residues. CDR1 and CDR2 (germline): LNHDA, SQIVND (reference sequence). V was trimmed by 6 bases and J by 1 base, leaving 6 bases between them. CDR3 bases: TGTGCCAGTAGCCGGGGGAACACTGAAGCTTTCTTT. Translated: CASSRGNTEAFF.

This clone was seen only once. The chain employs TRBV7-9 and TRBJ1-2; D is undetermined. The CDR3 covers 13 residues. Per the germline V gene, CDR1 is SEHNR and CDR2 is FQNEAQ (reference sequence). V lost 2 bases, J lost 3 bases, and 7 bases lay in between. This CDR3 reads CASSLSPDYGYTF. CDR3 bases: TGTGCCAGCAGCTTAAGTCCGGACTATGGCTACACCTTC. The full variable domain, its missing parts supplied by reference TRBV7-9 and TRBJ1-2, is DTGVSQNPRHKITKRGQNVTFRCDPISEHNRLYWYRQTLGQGPEFLTYFQNEAQLEKSRLLSDRFSAERPKGSFSTLEIQRTEQGDSAMYLCASSLSPDYGYTFGSGTRLTVV.

V is TRBV12-3 or TRBV12-4 and J is TRBJ1-2; 7 positions agree with TRBD1. The CDR3 consists of 13 residues. The V and J ends lost 6 bases and 5 bases, in that order; junction bases with no gene match: 6. The CDR3 nucleotides read TGTGCCAGCAGACCCGGACAGGAGTATGGCTACACCTTC. It encodes CASRPGQEYGYTF.

CDR3 DNA sequence: TGTGCCAGTAGTGTCGCGGGCAGGGGGCAGTTCTTC. As protein: CASSVAGRGQFF. The chain links TRBV19 to TRBJ2-1; possible D gene TRBD1, 6 bases. The CDR3 is 12 residues long. CDR1 and CDR2 from the germline V gene are LNHDA and SQIVND (reference sequence). With 5 bases removed from V and 12 bases from J, the gap between germline ends came to 14 bases.

The chain employs TRBV4-1 and TRBJ2-1; 9 nucleotides match TRBD2. The CDR3 has 19 amino acids. The V and J ends lost 0 bases and 6 bases, in that order; junction bases with no gene match: 15. Germline assignment: CDR1 MGHRA and CDR2 YSYEKL. In DNA form, the CDR3 reads TGCGCCAGCAGCCAAGATCACGGTAGGGGACTAGCCTGGGCCAATGAGCAGTTCTTC. Protein product: CASSQDHGRGLAWANEQFF.

The chain links TRBV5-1 to TRBJ2-7; 11 bases fit TRBD2. This CDR3 spans 15 amino acids. The germline V gene has CDR1 SGHRS and CDR2 YFSETQ. The V gene end was trimmed by 3 bases and the J gene end by 3 bases; junction bases not matched to a gene: 5. The DNA for the CDR3 is TGCGCCAGCAGCTGGGGGACTAGCGGACTCTACGAGCAGTACTTC. The encoded protein is CASSWGTSGLYEQYF.

The chain uses TRBV11-3 and TRBJ2-7; D possibly corresponds to TRBD1 (7 bases). CDR1 is SGHNT, CDR2 YENEEA, per germline. Trimming pared 1 base from V and 1 base from J, leaving 20 bases between. There are 18 residues in the CDR3. In DNA form, the CDR3 reads TGTGCCAGCAGCTTAGGCGAGGCGGGGACAGCTCCGTCCTACGAGCAGTACTTC. Protein: CASSLGEAGTAPSYEQYF.

The rearrangement joins TRBV18 to TRBJ2-7; TRBD1 matches 10 bases. The CDR3 spans 14 residues. The V segment lost 2 bases and the J segment 7 bases; nucleotides outside the gene matches: 5. Germline V gene sequence: CDR1 KGHSH, CDR2 LQKENI. CDR3 DNA: TGTGCCAGCTCACCAGGGACAGGGGAGGGGGAGCAGTACTTC. Protein sequence: CASSPGTGEGEQYF.

The chain links TRBV7-6 to TRBJ2-7, with 7 positions matching TRBD1. Germline trimming cut 5 bases from V and 1 base from J; bases unmatched to any gene: 5. Per germline, CDR1 SGHVS and CDR2 FNYEAQ. The CDR3 has 14 residues. The CDR3 coding sequence is TGTGCCAGCAGCCCCGGGACAGTTTCCTACGAGCAGTACTTC. Translation: CASSPGTVSYEQYF.

The rearrangement joins TRBV21-1 to TRBJ1-5; TRBD1, as called in the table, went unchecked against the DNA. TRBV21-1 is annotated as a pseudogene. CDR3 size: 14 residues. The CDR3 sequence is CASSKAFGNQPQHF. In nucleotides, the CDR3 is TGTGCCAGCAGCAAGGCCTTCGGCAATCAGCCCCAGCATTTT.

In its sample, this clone was seen a few times. The chain is built from TRBV11-2 and TRBJ2-3; the match to TRBD2 covers 8 bases. The V gene's germline CDR1 is SGHAT and CDR2 FQNNGV. This CDR3 is built from 16 residues. Germline trimming cut 0 bases from V and 6 bases from J; bases unmatched to any gene: 8. This CDR3 is CASSLESSGGFDTQYF. DNA of the CDR3: TGTGCCAGCAGCTTAGAGTCGTCGGGAGGGTTCGATACGCAGTATTTT.

The rearrangement links TRBV29-1 to TRBJ2-2, with 9 bases identical to TRBD2. Per the germline V gene, CDR1 is SQVTM and CDR2 is ANQGSEA. The CDR3 has 15 amino acids. The ends lost 6 bases at V and 1 base at J; junction bases unmatched: 6. In DNA form, the CDR3 reads TGCAGCGTCGGGACAGCGGGAGGGAACACCGGGGAGCTGTTTTTT. Translated: CSVGTAGGNTGELFF.

The sample holds one count of this clone. The CDR3 nucleotides are TGTGCCAGCAGCTTAAGTCCTAGCGGGCCGAGCTCCTACGAGCAGTACTTC. It yields the protein CASSLSPSGPSSYEQYF. The rearrangement joins TRBV7-2 to TRBJ2-7; 8 bases align to TRBD2. Trimming cost V 2 bases and J 0 bases; bases outside gene matches: 9. The CDR3 loop spans 17 amino acids. Per the germline V gene, CDR1 is SGHTA and CDR2 is FQGNSA.

The rearrangement links TRBV9 to TRBJ1-2; D gene uncertain. The V and J ends lost 3 bases and 4 bases respectively, with 19 bases between them. Germline V gives CDR1 SGDLS, CDR2 YYNGEE. The CDR3 loop spans 16 amino acids. CDR3 loop: CASSEGVISWGYGYTF. The DNA for the CDR3 is TGTGCCAGCAGCGAGGGAGTCATCTCCTGGGGCTATGGCTACACCTTC.

The chain joins TRBV28 to TRBJ2-7, with 8 bases that match TRBD1. The V segment lost 6 bases and the J segment 4 bases; nucleotides outside the gene matches: 8. The CDR3 covers 14 residues. In germline, CDR1 is MDHEN, CDR2 SYDVKM. The CDR3 region is CASSRRQGTYEQYF. The CDR3 DNA is TGTGCCAGCAGCCGAAGACAGGGGACATACGAGCAGTACTTC.

The rearrangement links TRBV3-1 (or the pseudogene TRBV3-2) to TRBJ2-7; D is uncertain. The CDR3 has 12 residues. V lost 5 bases and J 0 bases, leaving 5 bases between the germline ends. The germline V gene has CDR1 LGHDT and CDR2 YNNKEL (reference sequence). The CDR3 spells CASSARSYEQYF. The CDR3 DNA reads as TGTGCCAGCAGCGCGCGCTCCTACGAGCAGTACTTC.

For this clone: Other DNA sequences within the sample encode an identical CDR3. The chain links TRBV7-2 to TRBJ2-5; D is unclear. There are 13 residues in the CDR3. Germline V lookup: CDR1 SGHTA, CDR2 FQGNSA. V gave up 4 bases and J gave up 5 bases, with 11 bases separating them. CDR3 sequence (DNA): TGTGCCAGCAGCTCTCGGGTGCAGGAGACCCAGTACTTC. Residues: CASSSRVQETQYF.

The rearrangement links TRBV20-1 to TRBJ2-3; D is perhaps TRBD1 (6 bases). The CDR3 sequence is 11 residues long. Between the trimmed V and J ends, which lost 8 bases and 4 bases, there was a span of 10 bases. Germline V CDR1 and CDR2: DFQATT, SNEGSKA (reference sequence). CDR3 coding DNA: TGCAGTCACAGGGTAGCAGATACGCAGTATTTT. The encoded protein is CSHRVADTQYF.

This clone was found a few times. The CDR3 DNA reads as TGTGCCAGCAGCTTAGAATTACTTTACAATGAGCAGTTCTTC. It yields the protein CASSLELLYNEQFF. The rearrangement uses TRBV7-6 and TRBJ2-1; D remains ambiguous. The germline V and J ends were trimmed by 1 base and 4 bases, with 8 bases remaining between them. Germline V lookup: CDR1 SGHVS, CDR2 FNYEAQ. The CDR3 has 14 residues.